This T cell receptor beta chain was recovered during a study of blood T cell repertoires in COVID-19 (TCRdb year 2020). Broadly, across the study: The collaborator samples originated in the United States, Italy and Spain and spanned the acute and convalescent phases of COVID-19. The prospective study material was composed of cDNA or gDNA derived from T cells, B-cell-depleted T cells, or PBMCs. Deeply sampled blood TCRbeta repertoires from subjects exposed to, actively infected with, or recovered from COVID-19 were included in the dataset. The repertoires were released in a freely available public database intended as a resource for research on the immune response to SARS-CoV-2. The samples were drawn from the first 160 participants of the ongoing ImmuneRACE study and from over a thousand subjects provided by 6 global collaborators. Sample metadata almost always included a de-identified subject ID, COVID-19 status, age in years and sex. Where available, HLA class I and class II types were taken from metadata supplied by the sample provider and were not determined by assay-based typing. General findings and caveats noted by the study authors: How much clinical and demographic metadata was included differed by source and by participant, and the metadata was provided uncurated.

This clone appeared a single time. Its antigen is not yet known. Base qualities were left out, and no much larger clone turns up one base away. Taken from cysteine to phenylalanine, the CDR3 has 15 residues. Only the CDR3 region is kept as DNA, spanning 45 bases read in frame from base 1. As encoded in the germline V gene, CDR1 is SGHRS while CDR2 is YFSETQ. V ends up 4 bases short and J 1 base short, with an unmatched junction base count of 7. Whole blood was collected in K2EDTA tubes by collaborating institutions according to the institutions' own protocols. For TCRbeta analysis, collaborator samples were shipped as frozen whole blood, as isolated PBMCs, or as DNA extracted from either sample type. TCRbeta CDR3 regions were amplified from genomic DNA using the immunoSEQ Assay, a bias-controlled multiplex PCR. In the original analysis: Within the assay, amplification of reference gene primers was used to estimate how many nucleated cells each sample contained. Sequence reads were collapsed and filtered to measure the absolute abundance of every unique TCRbeta CDR3 rearrangement. For each sample, productive Simpson clonality was calculated as the square root of Simpson's diversity index across productive rearrangements. Entries here come from immuneACCESS through TCRdb and include only in-frame sequences with V and J called. Some clones fail to appear in such tables; in the studies checked, an unresolved V gene covers under half of the shortfall, and the cause of the remainder is unknown. The V and J calls and clone size are taken from that table; D and trimming were inferred from the DNA. The sample contains about 210,000 clones, 80% to 90% of them found a single time. The ten largest account for approximately 8% of the sample.

Material for sequencing was peripheral blood. The source is a woman aged 50 to 60 with active or convalescent COVID-19. The V and J segments used are TRBV5-1 and TRBJ2-7; the central 8 bases match TRBD2. The DNA sequence is given as TGCGCCAGCAGCGTAACGGGAGGGGCGTCCTACGAGCAGTACTTC. Its amino acids are CASSVTGGASYEQYF.